This TCR beta chain was obtained from a study of T cell clones after liver transplantation. Sequenced by immunoSEQ multiplex PCR; TCRdb stores in-frame clones only, minus some. The sample comprises tens of thousands of clones, 90% to 95% of which are singletons, and approximately 0.96% rests with the top ten. Germline assignment: CDR1 SGHTA and CDR2 FQGTGA. Trimming took off 0 bases at V and 3 bases at J, with 5 bases between the two ends. The CDR3 runs 13 residues. The chain joins TRBV7-3 to TRBJ1-1; D is uncertain. This sequence was found in a human patient who received a liver transplant. Some T cells may trace back to the graft donor. The sample here was CD4+ T cells from blood, taken less than 28 months after liver transplant. Here the CDR3 reads CASSLTSHTEAFF. CDR3 in DNA: TGTGCCAGCAGCTTAACATCGCACACTGAAGCTTTCTTT.